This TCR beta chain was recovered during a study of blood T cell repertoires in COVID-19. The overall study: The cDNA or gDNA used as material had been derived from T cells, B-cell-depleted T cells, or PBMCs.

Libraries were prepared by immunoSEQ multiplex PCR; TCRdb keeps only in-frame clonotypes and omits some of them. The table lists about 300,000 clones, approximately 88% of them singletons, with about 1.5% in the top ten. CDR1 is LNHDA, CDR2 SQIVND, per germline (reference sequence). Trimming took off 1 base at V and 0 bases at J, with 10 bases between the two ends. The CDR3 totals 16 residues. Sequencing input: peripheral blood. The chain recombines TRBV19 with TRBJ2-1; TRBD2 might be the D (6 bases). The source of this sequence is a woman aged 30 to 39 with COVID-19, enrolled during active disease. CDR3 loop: CASSIVGTLSYNEQFF. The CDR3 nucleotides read TGTGCCAGTAGTATAGTGGGGACTCTCTCCTACAATGAGCAGTTCTTC.